These 27 T cell receptor beta chains were sequenced from one sample in a study of CD8 T cells in Susac syndrome. An amount of RNA that ranged from roughly 0.5 to 1 ug was reverse transcribed with random hexamers. TCRdb independently ran MiXCR on the immunoSEQ multiplex PCR reads; one entry per CDR3 protein. In the table there are 90,000 to 150,000 distinct CDR3 sequences, 85% to 95% of which are singletons. The material sequenced was CD8+ T cells from PBMCs. Source of these receptors: a human donor in good health.

The V and J genes are TRBV20-1 and TRBJ2-3; 8 positions match TRBD2. The CDR3 loop spans 17 amino acids. The germline V gene has CDR1 DFQATT and CDR2 SNEGSKA (reference sequence). Trimming took 3 bases from V and 1 from J; bases not matched to a gene: 12. The CDR3 loop reads CSASVPAGDVRTDTQYF. The CDR3 DNA is TGCAGTGCTAGTGTTCCAGCGGGAGATGTCCGCACAGATACGCAGTATTTT.

The gene calls are TRBV6-1 and TRBJ1-1, with a tentative D call TRBD1 (6 bases). V lost 0 bases and J 1 base, leaving 12 bases between the germline ends. The CDR3 extends over 16 amino acids. Germline V gene data show CDR1 as MNHNS and CDR2 as SASEGT. The CDR3 protein is CASSEAGHGTNTEAFF. The CDR3 DNA is TGTGCCAGCAGTGAAGCGGGACACGGGACGAACACTGAAGCTTTCTTT.

The chain has TRBV7-9 and TRBJ2-1, with 14 bases fitting TRBD2. Trimming took 5 bases from V and 3 from J; bases not matched to a gene: 12. The V gene's germline CDR1 is SEHNR and CDR2 FQNEAQ (reference sequence). This CDR3 is 19 amino acids long. The CDR3, as DNA: TGTGCCAGCAGCCCGACTAGCGGGAGGGCCTCCCGTTTCTACAATGAGCAGTTCTTC. The encoded protein is CASSPTSGRASRFYNEQFF.

In DNA form, the CDR3 reads TGCGCCAGCAGCTTGGCCCCTAGCGGGACCGACACCGGGGAGCTGTTTTTT. Its protein is CASSLAPSGTDTGELFF. The chain recombines TRBV5-1 with TRBJ2-2; 9 bases map to TRBD2. The CDR3 sequence is 17 residues long. The V and J ends lost 0 bases and 3 bases, in that order; junction bases with no gene match: 6. Germline V gene lookup returns CDR1 SGHRS and CDR2 YFSETQ.

A single count supports this clonotype. V gene TRBV27 combines with J gene TRBJ2-7; D is perhaps TRBD1 (5 bases). There are 15 residues in the CDR3. CDR1 is MNHEY, CDR2 SMNVEV, per germline (reference sequence). Trimming stripped 6 bases from V and 3 bases from J, with 18 bases between. The CDR3 protein is CASSPGQFPVYEQYF. Here the CDR3 DNA reads TGTGCCAGCAGCCCCGGACAATTCCCCGTCTACGAGCAGTACTTC.

CDR3 amino acids: CASSTDRNQPQHF. CDR3 nucleotide sequence: TGTGCCAGCAGCACGGACAGGAATCAGCCCCAGCATTTT. This chain joins TRBV5-5 and TRBJ1-5; TRBD1 matches at 7 bases. CDR1 and CDR2 from the germline V gene are SGHKS and YYEKEE (reference sequence). This CDR3 contains 13 residues. Trimming at V came to 4 bases and at J to 4 bases, leaving 2 bases not matched to a gene.

The chain couples TRBV6-2 or TRBV6-3 to TRBJ2-7, with 8 bases identical to TRBD1. The germline V gene encodes CDR1 MNHEY and CDR2 SVGEGT. J was trimmed by 2 bases and V by 2 bases; bases with no gene match: 8. The CDR3 is 16 residues long. Here the CDR3 reads CASSYDRRGLTYEQYF. In nucleotides, the CDR3 is TGTGCCAGCAGTTACGATCGCAGGGGGCTAACCTACGAGCAGTACTTC.

The chain employs TRBV20-1 and TRBJ2-2; a possible D gene is TRBD2 (6 bases). Trimming took off 1 base at V and 4 bases at J, with 16 bases between the two ends. CDR3 length: 16 residues. Per germline, CDR1 DFQATT and CDR2 SNEGSKA (reference sequence). CDR3 DNA: TGCAGTGCTAGAGTGGTTGGGGGAGGTCGCACCGGGGAGCTGTTTTTT. Its translation is CSARVVGGGRTGELFF.

Of note for this clonotype: A read error may produce the germline difference seen at one junction end. J is TRBJ1-2 and V is TRBV6-2 or TRBV6-3; D is uncertain. The germline V gene encodes CDR1 MNHEY and CDR2 SVGEGT. The CDR3 runs to 15 residues. Here the CDR3 reads CASSYPKADLLKNFF. CDR3 in DNA: TGTGCCAGCAGTTACCCAAAGGCGGACCTGCTAAAAAACTTCTTC.

J is TRBJ1-2 and V is TRBV2; possible D gene TRBD1, 6 bases. The CDR3 length is 11 residues. Germline V gene sequence: CDR1 SNHLY, CDR2 FYNNEI. Trimming shortened V by 10 bases and J by 7 bases, and 13 bases separated the two germline ends. This CDR3 is CATWDTFGYTF. CDR3 sequence (DNA): TGTGCCACATGGGACACCTTTGGCTACACCTTC.

This rearrangement joins TRBV7-6 to TRBJ2-3; 12 bases are shared with TRBD1. The CDR3 has 21 residues. The germline V gene encodes CDR1 SGHVS and CDR2 FNYEAQ. J gave up 3 bases and V 5 bases, and 21 bases lay outside the gene matches. The DNA for the CDR3 is TGTGCCAGCAGCCAAGCCCCGTGGGGACAGGGGGCGGGGGGTCCGACAGATACGCAGTATTTT. Translated, it gives CASSQAPWGQGAGGPTDTQYF.

The chain couples TRBV5-1 to TRBJ2-1; no clear D. V was cut by 1 base and J by 10 bases, with 15 bases left in between. CDR1 SGHRS and CDR2 YFSETQ come from the germline V gene. This CDR3 spans 14 amino acids. CDR3 nucleotides: TGCGCCAGCAGCTTGTCGGTGCTCTCGCGAGAGCAGTTCTTC. It codes for CASSLSVLSREQFF.

The rearrangement joins TRBV12-3 or TRBV12-4 to TRBJ1-2; 8 nucleotides agree with TRBD1. With 7 bases clipped from V and 8 bases from J, the junction kept 12 bases outside the gene matches. CDR3 length: 14 residues. Here the CDR3 DNA reads TGTGCCAGCACACCTCGGGACAGGTCGGGAGGCTACACCTTC. Its translation: CASTPRDRSGGYTF.

The V gene is TRBV7-2, the J gene TRBJ1-6, with 9 nucleotides matching TRBD1. Germline lookup yields CDR1 SGHTA and CDR2 FQGNSA. After removal of 3 bases from V and 0 bases from J, the junction contained 6 bases not matched to a gene. The CDR3 has 18 amino acids. The CDR3 sequence is CASSFGQGSYSYNSPLHF. The CDR3 DNA reads as TGTGCCAGCAGCTTTGGACAGGGGTCGTACTCCTATAATTCACCCCTCCACTTT.

V usage is TRBV10-3 and J usage is TRBJ1-2; D uncertain. V shed 4 bases and J shed 3 bases, with 15 bases lying between them. This CDR3 comprises 15 residues. The germline V gene has CDR1 ENHRY and CDR2 SYGVKD. The CDR3 reads CAISVVRGVDYGYTF. The CDR3 DNA follows: TGTGCCATCAGTGTCGTTCGGGGTGTCGACTATGGCTACACCTTC.

The chain combines TRBV7-2 with TRBJ2-5; 9 bases fit TRBD1. Germline loops: CDR1 SGHTA, CDR2 FQGNSA. With 4 bases clipped from V and 5 bases from J, the junction kept 5 bases outside the gene matches. This CDR3 has 14 residues. The CDR3 here is CASSSQGATETQYF. Written as DNA, the CDR3 is TGTGCCAGCAGCTCACAGGGGGCGACGGAGACCCAGTACTTC.

The V and J genes are TRBV14 and TRBJ1-1, with D possibly matching TRBD1 (5 bases). The length of the CDR3 is 15 residues. CDR1 and CDR2 (germline): SGHDN, FVKESK. Trimming shortened V by 6 bases and J by 5 bases, and 19 bases separated the two germline ends. The CDR3 coding sequence is TGTGCCAGCAGTCATAGACAGTTTGGACGAACTGAAGCTTTCTTT. Translating gives CASSHRQFGRTEAFF.

The chain employs TRBV15 and TRBJ1-4; D is perhaps TRBD1 (5 bases). V was shortened by 7 bases and J by 0 bases, with 21 bases between the two germline ends. Per germline, CDR1 LNHNV and CDR2 YYDKDF (reference sequence). CDR3 length equals 18 residues. The CDR3 region has the DNA TGTGCCACCACCGGGCGAGAGGGGCTTATCCCAACTAATGAAAAACTGTTTTTT. Amino acids: CATTGREGLIPTNEKLFF.

This chain joins TRBV7-9 and TRBJ1-1; D is unclear. Germline values: CDR1 SEHNR, CDR2 FQNEAQ (reference sequence). The CDR3 sequence is 13 residues long. Trimming shortened V by 5 bases and J by 5 bases, and 12 bases separated the two germline ends. The CDR3: CASSHGSATEAFF. CDR3 nucleotide sequence: TGTGCCAGCAGCCATGGGAGTGCAACTGAAGCTTTCTTT.

The gene calls are TRBV7-2 and TRBJ2-5, with 11 bases aligning to TRBD2. The CDR3 totals 16 residues. Germline loops: CDR1 SGHTA, CDR2 FQGNSA. Trimming removed 3 bases from V and 2 bases from J; junction bases left unmatched: 5. CDR3: CASSLFVAGGQETQYF. The CDR3 region has the DNA TGTGCCAGCAGCTTGTTTGTAGCGGGGGGGCAAGAGACCCAGTACTTC.

A single count supports this clonotype. This chain connects TRBV7-9 to TRBJ1-1, with D possibly matching TRBD1 (6 bases). Germline CDR1 SEHNR, CDR2 FQNEAQ (reference sequence). Between the trimmed V and J ends, which lost 5 bases and 2 bases, there was a span of 21 bases. The CDR3 contains 17 residues. Here the CDR3 reads CASSRVGGTRPNTEAFF. The CDR3 bases are TGTGCCAGCAGCCGGGTAGGGGGAACTCGACCAAACACTGAAGCTTTCTTT.

This rearrangement joins TRBV5-1 to TRBJ2-7; 9 positions match TRBD1. Germline V gene data show CDR1 as SGHRS and CDR2 as YFSETQ. The CDR3 runs 14 residues. Trimming at V came to 4 bases and at J to 5 bases, leaving 7 bases not matched to a gene. CDR3 sequence (DNA): TGCGCCAGCAGCCCGACAGGGGGTCCGGACGAGCAGTACTTC. It translates to CASSPTGGPDEQYF.

The V and J genes are TRBV7-9 and TRBJ1-3, with D maybe TRBD1 (5 bases). The V gene lost 2 bases and the J gene lost 2 bases, with 13 bases spanning the gap. This CDR3 region has 16 residues. CDR1 SEHNR and CDR2 FQNEAQ come from the germline V gene (reference sequence). In DNA form, the CDR3 reads TGTGCCAGCAGCTTAAACCCAGGGAGGACTGGAAACACCATATATTTT. Amino acid sequence: CASSLNPGRTGNTIYF.

This clonotype was counted a single time. V is TRBV7-9 and J is TRBJ1-1; weak D call: TRBD1 (5 bases). The CDR3 sequence is 15 residues long. V gave up 4 bases and J gave up 10 bases, with 22 bases separating them. Germline V lookup: CDR1 SEHNR, CDR2 FQNEAQ (reference sequence). The CDR3 region is CASSSLGATAPRAFF. The CDR3, as DNA: TGTGCCAGCAGCTCCCTGGGAGCGACAGCCCCCAGAGCTTTCTTT.

This chain uses TRBV7-2 with TRBJ1-1; 7 bases fit TRBD1. Trimming cost V 7 bases and J 11 bases; bases outside gene matches: 7. The CDR3 totals 11 residues. The germline V gene encodes CDR1 SGHTA and CDR2 FQGNSA. This CDR3 is CASTRGTTAFF. DNA for the CDR3: TGTGCCAGCACCAGGGGGACAACCGCTTTCTTT.

The V gene is TRBV7-3, the J gene TRBJ2-7; TRBD1 is a possible D gene (7 bases). There are 14 residues in the CDR3. V shed 5 bases and J shed 5 bases, with 16 bases lying between them. The germline gives CDR1 SGHTA, CDR2 FQGTGA. The CDR3 here is CASSRSGGFDEQYF. In nucleotides, the CDR3 is TGTGCCAGCAGCCGCTCAGGGGGGTTCGACGAGCAGTACTTC.

The chain links TRBV20-1 to TRBJ2-7; 8 nucleotides align to TRBD1. The CDR3 contains 13 residues. Germline trimming cut 5 bases from V and 3 bases from J; bases unmatched to any gene: 6. Per germline, CDR1 DFQATT and CDR2 SNEGSKA (reference sequence). For the CDR3, the DNA is TGCAGTGCTGACAGGGGATTAGGCTACGAGCAGTACTTC. It is translated as CSADRGLGYEQYF.